Following are 11 T cell receptor beta chains from one sample sequenced in a study of control samples from healthy donors and cancer patients. Generated by immunoSEQ multiplex PCR, the TCRdb table keeps only in-frame clones and is missing some. The sample includes some 120,000 clones, approximately 90% of them seen just once. What was sequenced was blood. The origin of the receptors is a woman between 18 and 29 years old in good health.

V gene TRBV5-1 combines with J gene TRBJ2-3, with TRBD1 as a possible D gene (5 bases). The germline V gene encodes CDR1 SGHRS and CDR2 YFSETQ. This CDR3 has 16 amino acids. The V and J ends lost 6 bases and 2 bases respectively, with 19 bases between them. This CDR3 is CASNDRSVRPTDTQYF. CDR3 DNA sequence: TGCGCCAGCAATGACAGATCTGTAAGGCCCACAGATACGCAGTATTTT.

The rearrangement uses TRBV5-1 and TRBJ2-7; 7 bases map to TRBD1. V shed 1 base and J 1 base; nucleotides not matched to a gene: 8. This CDR3 has 16 amino acids. Germline-derived CDR1 and CDR2 are SGHRS and YFSETQ. The CDR3 DNA sequence: TGCGCCAGCAGCTTGACAGGGGTTGGTAGGTCCTACGAGCAGTACTTC. This codes for CASSLTGVGRSYEQYF.

The chain joins TRBV25-1 to TRBJ1-6; 8 positions match TRBD1. CDR1 and CDR2 (germline): MGHDK, SYGVNS. The CDR3 contains 15 residues. Unmatched junction bases numbered 6, after V lost 3 bases and J lost 8 bases. The CDR3: CASSESVQGDSPLHF. The CDR3 nucleotides are TGTGCCAGCAGTGAGTCCGTACAGGGGGATTCACCCCTCCACTTT. Full variable domain (remainder filled in from reference TRBV25-1 and TRBJ1-6): EADIYQTPRYLVIGTGKKITLECSQTMGHDKMYWYQQDPGMELHLIHYSYGVNSTEKGDLSSESTVSRIRTEHFPLTLESARPSHTSQYLCASSESVQGDSPLHFGNGTRLTVT.

The rearrangement uses TRBV7-8 and TRBJ2-5, with D hard to call. The V end was cut by 1 base, the J end by 4 bases, with 16 bases between. Germline-derived CDR1 and CDR2 are SGHVS and FQNEAQ. The CDR3 sequence is 16 residues long. The CDR3 reads CASSLGWLTRRETQYF. In nucleotides, the CDR3 is TGTGCCAGCAGCTTAGGCTGGCTCACGCGTCGAGAGACCCAGTACTTC.

In this sample, this clone turned up a few times. The rearrangement joins TRBV18 to TRBJ1-5; TRBD1 is a possible D gene (6 bases). Trimming left V 2 bases short and J 8 bases short, with 16 bases between. Germline V gives CDR1 KGHSH, CDR2 LQKENI. The length of the CDR3 is 15 residues. The CDR3 sequence is CASSPGQGTGEPQHF. As DNA, the CDR3 is TGTGCCAGCTCACCAGGGCAGGGGACCGGAGAGCCCCAGCATTTT.

This chain connects TRBV6-6 to TRBJ2-7, with 8 bases identical to TRBD2. The CDR3 runs 14 residues. V was pared by 8 bases and J by 4 bases, with 10 bases of the junction left unmatched. Germline V gene sequence: CDR1 MNHNY, CDR2 SVGAGI (reference sequence). Here the CDR3 reads CASVPRGGVYEQYF. The DNA for the CDR3 is TGTGCCAGCGTCCCCCGGGGGGGGGTTTACGAGCAGTACTTC.

V usage is TRBV24-1 and J usage is TRBJ2-1; TRBD1 aligns across 9 bases. The V segment lost 4 bases and the J segment 2 bases; nucleotides outside the gene matches: 8. This CDR3 has 17 residues. CDR1 is KGHDR, CDR2 SFDVKD, per germline. CDR3 in amino acids: CATSETTGTGTYNEQFF. For the CDR3, the DNA is TGTGCCACCAGTGAAACAACCGGGACAGGGACCTACAATGAGCAGTTCTTC.

The chain couples TRBV30 to TRBJ1-6; TRBD1 aligns across 7 bases. CDR1 and CDR2 (germline): GTSNPN, SVGIG (reference sequence). J lost 4 bases, V lost 0 bases, and 0 bases had no gene match. The CDR3 runs to 14 residues. The chain's CDR3 is CAWSVGQYNSPLHF. For the CDR3, the DNA is TGTGCCTGGAGTGTGGGACAGTATAATTCACCCCTCCACTTT.

The chain uses TRBV7-8 and TRBJ1-1; D may be TRBD1 (6 bases). With 0 bases removed from V and 7 bases from J, the gap between germline ends came to 9 bases. Germline assignment: CDR1 SGHVS and CDR2 FQNEAQ. This CDR3 has 13 residues. The CDR3 protein is CASSLAGHGEAFF. Here the CDR3 DNA reads TGTGCCAGCAGCTTAGCGGGACACGGTGAAGCTTTCTTT. Drawing the rest from reference TRBV7-8 and TRBJ1-1, the complete variable domain is GAGVSQSPRYKVAKRGQDVALRCDPISGHVSLFWYQQALGQGPEFLTYFQNEAQLDKSGLPSDRFFAERPEGSVSTLKIQRTQQEDSAVYLCASSLAGHGEAFFGQGTRLTVV.

This rearrangement joins TRBV4-3 to TRBJ2-5; either TRBD1 or TRBD2 may supply D (6 bases each). CDR1 is LGHNA and CDR2 is YSLEER in the germline V gene. The CDR3 totals 13 residues. V was trimmed by 0 bases and J by 7 bases, leaving 9 bases between them. The CDR3 DNA sequence: TGCGCCAGCAGCCAAGAGCCGGGGGCGACCCAGTACTTC. Translation gives CASSQEPGATQYF.

The chain carries TRBV18 and TRBJ1-4, with TRBD1 matching 7 bases. The CDR3 has 15 amino acids. Losses at the gene ends were 4 bases for V and 2 bases for J; bases not matched to a gene: 4. The germline V gene has CDR1 KGHSH and CDR2 LQKENI. This CDR3 reads CASSLLQGTNEKLFF. In DNA, the CDR3 is TGTGCCAGCTCACTACTACAGGGGACTAATGAAAAACTGTTTTTT.